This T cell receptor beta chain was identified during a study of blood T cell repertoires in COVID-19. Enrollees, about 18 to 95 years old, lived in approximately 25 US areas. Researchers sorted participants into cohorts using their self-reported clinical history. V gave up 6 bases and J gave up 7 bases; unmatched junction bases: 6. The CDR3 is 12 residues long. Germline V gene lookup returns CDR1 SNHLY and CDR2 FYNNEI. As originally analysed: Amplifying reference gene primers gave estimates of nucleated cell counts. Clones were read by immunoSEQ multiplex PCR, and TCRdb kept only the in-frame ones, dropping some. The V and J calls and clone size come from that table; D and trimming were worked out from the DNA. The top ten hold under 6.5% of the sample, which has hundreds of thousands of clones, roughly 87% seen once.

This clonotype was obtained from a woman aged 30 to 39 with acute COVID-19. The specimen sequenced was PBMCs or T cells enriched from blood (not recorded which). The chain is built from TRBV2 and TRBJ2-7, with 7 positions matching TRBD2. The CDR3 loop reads CASRPTSVEQYF. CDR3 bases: TGTGCCAGCAGACCCACTAGCGTAGAGCAGTACTTC.